A selection of T cell receptor beta chains follows, all from one sample in a study of T cell responses to AZD1222 COVID-19 vaccine. TCRdb keeps only in-frame clones here, not all; method: immunoSEQ multiplex PCR. The repertoire holds more than 90,000 clones, with roughly 86% as singletons. The sequences come from peripheral blood, collected 28 days after the second AZD1222 dose. The receptors come from an adult who received the AZD1222 COVID-19 vaccine. Each CDR3 is given with its conserved first and last residue. The D gene is left open where the match is weak. Rows give clone size only sometimes, using once, few, many, or a class for an expanded clone.

>TRBV29-1|-|TRBJ1-2|once
TGCAGCGTTGAATTGGAGGCGAACTATGGCTACACCTTC
CSVELEANYGYTF
>TRBV29-1|-|TRBJ2-7|-
TGCAGCGTTGTTCGGGGGGCCGGTGTGTCCTACGAGCAGTACTTC
CSVVRGAGVSYEQYF
>TRBV4-2|-|TRBJ2-3|-
TGTGCCAGCAGCGCAACCGCGGGGGCCACAGATACGCAGTATTTT
CASSATAGATDTQYF
>TRBV18|-|TRBJ2-3|-
TGTGCCAGCTCACCACAGACTCAATTGAGCACAGATACGCAGTATTTT
CASSPQTQLSTDTQYF
>TRBV10-3|-|TRBJ1-2|-
TGTGCCATCAGTGATTGGGGGTTGGCCTATGGCTACACCTTC
CAISDWGLAYGYTF
>TRBV5-8|-|TRBJ1-2|-
TGTGCCAGCAGCTTTAAGACGGGGCGCTATGGCTACACCTTC
CASSFKTGRYGYTF
>TRBV19|-|TRBJ1-5|-
TGTGCCAGTAGTATAGATTACAGGGCAGGTCAGCCCCAGCATTTT
CASSIDYRAGQPQHF
>TRBV6-4|-|TRBJ2-4|-
TGTGCCAGCAGTGACTCGAGAGGGTGGCTCGAGTTTGTAAACATTCAGTACTTC
CASSDSRGWLEFVNIQYF
>TRBV9|-|TRBJ1-5|-
TGTGCCAGCAGCGTAGGGGGACGGAGCAATCAGCCCCAGCATTTT
CASSVGGRSNQPQHF
>TRBV13|-|TRBJ2-2|-
TGTGCCAGCAGCTTTGGCAAGAACACCGGGGAGCTGTTTTTT
CASSFGKNTGELFF
>TRBV7-8|-|TRBJ2-2|-
TGTGCCAGCAGGGGGAGGACCGGGGAGCTGTTTTTT
CASRGRTGELFF
>TRBV3-1/TRBV3-2|-|TRBJ1-2|-
TGTGCCAGCAGCCAAGAATACACCGGGGGCTATGGCTACACCTTC
CASSQEYTGGYGYTF
>TRBV4-1|-|TRBJ2-1|-
TGCGCCAGCAGCCTGGGGGGGGCAATCTCCTACAATGAGCAGTTCTTC
CASSLGGAISYNEQFF
>TRBV19|-|TRBJ1-5|-
TGTGCCAGTCTCTGGACAGTAGATAGCAATCAGCCCCAGCATTTT
CASLWTVDSNQPQHF
>TRBV4-1|-|TRBJ2-7|-
TGCGCCAGCAGCCAAGAACAGCGAGCGGCCACCCGGGGGGAGCAGTACTTC
CASSQEQRAATRGEQYF
>TRBV2|-|TRBJ1-1|-
TGTGCCAGCAGTGAAGCGTTGTGGGTTGAAGCTTTCTTT
CASSEALWVEAFF
>TRBV10-3|-|TRBJ2-2|-
TGTGCCATCACTCCCGGATCGGGACTGGACACCGGGGAGCTGTTTTTT
CAITPGSGLDTGELFF
>TRBV19|-|TRBJ2-6|-
TGTGCCAGTAGTAGGAGGGGGAGCTCTGGGGCCAACGTCCTGACTTTC
CASSRRGSSGANVLTF
>TRBV2|TRBD2|TRBJ2-1|few
TGTGCCAGCAGTGAAGTGTTGACTAGCGGGAGACTTATGGAGTTCTTC
CASSEVLTSGRLMEFF
>TRBV7-2|TRBD2|TRBJ2-1|-
TGTGCCAGCAGCTTAGCGAGCGGGGGGACCTACAATGAGCAGTTCTTC
CASSLASGGTYNEQFF